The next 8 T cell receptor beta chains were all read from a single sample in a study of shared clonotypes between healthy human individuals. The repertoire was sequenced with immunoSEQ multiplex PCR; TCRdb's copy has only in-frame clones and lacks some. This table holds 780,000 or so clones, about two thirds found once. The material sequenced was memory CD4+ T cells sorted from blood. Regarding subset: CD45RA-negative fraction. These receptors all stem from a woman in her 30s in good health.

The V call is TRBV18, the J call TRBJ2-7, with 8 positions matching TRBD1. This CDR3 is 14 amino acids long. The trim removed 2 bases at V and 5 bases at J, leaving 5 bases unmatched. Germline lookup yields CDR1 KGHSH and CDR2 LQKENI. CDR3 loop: CASSPGRGLDEQYF. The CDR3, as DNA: TGTGCCAGCTCACCAGGCAGGGGGCTGGACGAGCAGTACTTC.

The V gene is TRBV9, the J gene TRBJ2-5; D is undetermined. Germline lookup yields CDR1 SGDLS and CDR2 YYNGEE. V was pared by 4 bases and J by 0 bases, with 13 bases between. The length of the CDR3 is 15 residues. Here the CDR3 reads CASSTDGGNQETQYF. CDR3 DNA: TGTGCCAGCAGCACCGATGGCGGAAACCAAGAGACCCAGTACTTC.

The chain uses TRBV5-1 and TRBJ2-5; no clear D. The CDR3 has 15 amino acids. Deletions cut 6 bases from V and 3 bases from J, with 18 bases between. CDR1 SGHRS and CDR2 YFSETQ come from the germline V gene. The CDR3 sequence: CASTSGSTPEETQYF. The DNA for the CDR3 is TGCGCCAGCACCTCCGGGTCTACTCCGGAAGAGACCCAGTACTTC.

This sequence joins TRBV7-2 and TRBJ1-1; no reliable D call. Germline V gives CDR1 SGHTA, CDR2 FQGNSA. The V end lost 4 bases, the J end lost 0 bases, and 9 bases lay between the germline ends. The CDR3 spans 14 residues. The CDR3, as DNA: TGTGCCAGCAGCTCAGGCGGGATGAACACTGAAGCTTTCTTT. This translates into CASSSGGMNTEAFF. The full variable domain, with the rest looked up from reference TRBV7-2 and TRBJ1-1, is GAGVSQSPSNKVTEKGKDVELRCDPISGHTALYWYRQSLGQGLEFLIYFQGNSAPDKSGLPSDRFSAERTGGSVSTLTIQRTQQEDSAVYLCASSSGGMNTEAFFGQGTRLTVV.

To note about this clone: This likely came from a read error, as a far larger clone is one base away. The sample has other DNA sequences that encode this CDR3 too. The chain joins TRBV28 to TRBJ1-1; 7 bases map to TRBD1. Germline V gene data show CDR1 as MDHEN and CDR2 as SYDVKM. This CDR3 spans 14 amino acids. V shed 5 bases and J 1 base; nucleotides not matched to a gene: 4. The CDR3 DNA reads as TGTGCCAGCAGTGAACAGGGGACGAACACTGAAGCTTTCTTT. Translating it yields CASSEQGTNTEAFF.

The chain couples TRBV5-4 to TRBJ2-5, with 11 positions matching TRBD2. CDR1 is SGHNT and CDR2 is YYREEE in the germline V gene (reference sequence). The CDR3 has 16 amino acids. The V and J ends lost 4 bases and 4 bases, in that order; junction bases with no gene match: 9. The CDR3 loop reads CASSPRVSGRGETQYF. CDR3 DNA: TGTGCCAGCAGCCCCCGGGTTAGCGGGAGGGGAGAGACCCAGTACTTC.

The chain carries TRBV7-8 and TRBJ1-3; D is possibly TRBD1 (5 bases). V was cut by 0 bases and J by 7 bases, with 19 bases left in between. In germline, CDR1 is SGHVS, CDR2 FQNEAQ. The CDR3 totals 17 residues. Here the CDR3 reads CASSLAARTTRGNTIYF. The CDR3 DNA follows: TGTGCCAGCAGCTTAGCTGCCCGGACCACCCGGGGGAACACCATATATTTT.

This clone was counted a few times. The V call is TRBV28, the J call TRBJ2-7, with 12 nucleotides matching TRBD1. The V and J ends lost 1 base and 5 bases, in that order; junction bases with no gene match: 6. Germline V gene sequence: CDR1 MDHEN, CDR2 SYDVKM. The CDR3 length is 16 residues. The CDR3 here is CASSLLGQGALDEQYF. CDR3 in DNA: TGTGCCAGCAGTTTATTGGGACAGGGGGCTTTGGACGAGCAGTACTTC.